The present entry profiles one TCR beta chain with its context. Its antigen is not identified. With a J-beta primer mix and a sample-barcoded 5' primer, a second PCR ran about 6 to 11 cycles. Via MiXCR, TCRdb re-called the 5' RACE reads, giving one row per CDR3 protein. The table includes about 800,000 distinct CDR3 sequences, 58% detected once. The data belong to a study of blood T cells in healthy people across ages. Study-level points and caveats: Higher diversity and more naive CD4+ cells were features of long-lived donors, compared to aged donors.

The sequenced sample was blood. This TCR was sampled from a man under 40 in good health.

The CDR3 bases are TGTGCCAGCAGTTACTTTATAGCGGAGACCGGGGAGCTGTTTTTT. Protein sequence: CASSYFIAETGELFF. The V gene is TRBV6-5, the J gene TRBJ2-2; D perhaps matches TRBD2 (6 bases). The CDR3 spans 15 residues. CDR1 is MNHEY and CDR2 is SVGAGI in the germline V gene. Trimming took 1 base from V and 5 from J, leaving 11 bases between them.